This T cell receptor (beta chain) is from a study of T cell changes during pregnancy in multiple sclerosis. Only in-frame clones appear in the TCRdb table, and some are missing; sequencing was by immunoSEQ multiplex PCR. The table includes about 41,000 clones, roughly 90% detected once. The CDR3 consists of 15 residues. CDR1 is LGHNA, CDR2 YSLEER, per germline. J lost 5 bases, V lost 4 bases, and 6 bases had no gene match. The TCR sequence derives from a female donor with multiple sclerosis, enrolled in a pregnancy study. The chain combines TRBV4-3 with TRBJ2-5; TRBD1 matches 11 bases. Sample: CD8+ T cells from peripheral blood mononuclear cells, taken in the third trimester of pregnancy. CDR3 coding DNA: TGCGCCAGCAGCCTCGGGACAGGGGGAGGGGAGACCCAGTACTTC. This translates into CASSLGTGGGETQYF.